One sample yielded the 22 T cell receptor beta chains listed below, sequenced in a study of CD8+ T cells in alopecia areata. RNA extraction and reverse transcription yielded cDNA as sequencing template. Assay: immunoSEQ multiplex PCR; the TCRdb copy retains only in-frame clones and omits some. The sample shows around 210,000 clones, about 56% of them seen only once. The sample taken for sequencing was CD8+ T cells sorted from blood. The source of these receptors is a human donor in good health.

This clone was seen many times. The CDR3 DNA reads TGTGCCAGTAGCGACAGGGGCTGGAACGAGCAGTACTTC. Protein product: CASSDRGWNEQYF. V usage is TRBV19 and J usage is TRBJ2-7, with 8 bases matching TRBD1. Germline V lookup: CDR1 LNHDA, CDR2 SQIVND (reference sequence). The V segment lost 6 bases and the J segment 5 bases; nucleotides outside the gene matches: 6. CDR3 length: 13 residues.

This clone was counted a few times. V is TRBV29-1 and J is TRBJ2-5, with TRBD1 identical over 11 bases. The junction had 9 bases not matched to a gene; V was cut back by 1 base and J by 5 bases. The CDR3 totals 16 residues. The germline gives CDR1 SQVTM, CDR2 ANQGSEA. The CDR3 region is CSVEAPGQGARETQYF. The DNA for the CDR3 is TGCAGCGTTGAAGCCCCCGGACAGGGGGCGAGGGAGACCCAGTACTTC. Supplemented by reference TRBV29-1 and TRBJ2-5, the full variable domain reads SAVISQKPSRDICQRGTSLTIQCQVDSQVTMMFWYRQQPGQSLTLIATANQGSEATYESGFVIDKFPISRPNLTFSTLTVSNMSPEDSSIYLCSVEAPGQGARETQYFGPGTRLLVL.

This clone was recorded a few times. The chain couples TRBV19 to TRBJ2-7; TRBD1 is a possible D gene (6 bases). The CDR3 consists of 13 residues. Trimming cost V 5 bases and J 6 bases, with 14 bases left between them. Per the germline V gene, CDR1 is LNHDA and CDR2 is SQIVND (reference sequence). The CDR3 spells CASSPLRGSEQYF. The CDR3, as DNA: TGTGCCAGTAGTCCCCTTAGGGGGAGCGAGCAGTACTTC.

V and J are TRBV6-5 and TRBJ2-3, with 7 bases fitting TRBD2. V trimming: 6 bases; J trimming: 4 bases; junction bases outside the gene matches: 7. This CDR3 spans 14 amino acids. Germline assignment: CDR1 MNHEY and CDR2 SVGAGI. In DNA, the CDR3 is TGTGCCAGCAGCGCGGGGGTAGTGGCAGATACGCAGTATTTT. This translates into CASSAGVVADTQYF.

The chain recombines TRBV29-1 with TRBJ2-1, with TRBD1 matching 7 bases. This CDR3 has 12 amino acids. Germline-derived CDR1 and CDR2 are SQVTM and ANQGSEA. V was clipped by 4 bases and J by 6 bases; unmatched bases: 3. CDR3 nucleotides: TGCAGCGTTGCGACAGGGCCCAATGAGCAGTTCTTC. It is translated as CSVATGPNEQFF.

The DNA for the CDR3 is TGTGCCAGCAGCCCCGCCAGGTACAATGAGCAGTTCTTC. Its translation is CASSPARYNEQFF. The genes are TRBV11-2 and TRBJ2-1, with D uncertain. V lost 5 bases and J lost 4, with 9 bases in between. Germline V gene lookup returns CDR1 SGHAT and CDR2 FQNNGV. The CDR3 sequence is 13 residues long.

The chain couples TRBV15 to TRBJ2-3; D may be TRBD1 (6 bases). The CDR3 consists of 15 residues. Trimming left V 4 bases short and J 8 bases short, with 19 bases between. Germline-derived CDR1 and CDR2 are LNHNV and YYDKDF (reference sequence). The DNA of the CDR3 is TGTGCCACCAGCAAGAGAACGAGGGACACGGGTACGCAGTATTTT. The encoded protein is CATSKRTRDTGTQYF.

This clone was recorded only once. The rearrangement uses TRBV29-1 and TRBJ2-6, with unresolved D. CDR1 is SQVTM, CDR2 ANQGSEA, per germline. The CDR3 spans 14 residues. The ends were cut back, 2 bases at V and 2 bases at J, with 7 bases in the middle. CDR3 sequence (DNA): TGCAGCGTTGAAACCCGTCCTGGGGCCAACGTCCTGACTTTC. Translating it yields CSVETRPGANVLTF.

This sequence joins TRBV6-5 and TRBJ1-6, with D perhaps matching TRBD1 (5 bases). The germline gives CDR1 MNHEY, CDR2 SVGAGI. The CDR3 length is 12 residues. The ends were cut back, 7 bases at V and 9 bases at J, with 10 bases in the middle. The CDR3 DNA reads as TGTGCCAGCAATTCAGGGAGTTCACCCCTCCACTTT. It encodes CASNSGSSPLHF.

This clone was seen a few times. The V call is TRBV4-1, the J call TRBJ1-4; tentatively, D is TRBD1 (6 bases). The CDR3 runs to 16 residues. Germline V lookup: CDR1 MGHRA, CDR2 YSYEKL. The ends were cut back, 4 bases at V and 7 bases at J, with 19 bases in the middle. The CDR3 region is CASSPVLGPRGEKLFF. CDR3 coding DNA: TGCGCCAGCAGCCCCGTGCTCGGTCCCAGGGGTGAAAAACTGTTTTTT.

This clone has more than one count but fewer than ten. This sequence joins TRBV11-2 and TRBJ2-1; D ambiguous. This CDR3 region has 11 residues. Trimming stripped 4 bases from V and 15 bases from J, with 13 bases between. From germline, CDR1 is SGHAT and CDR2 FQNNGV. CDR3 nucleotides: TGTGCCAGCAGCTCTTTTGAAGGGCTGTTCTTC. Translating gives CASSSFEGLFF.

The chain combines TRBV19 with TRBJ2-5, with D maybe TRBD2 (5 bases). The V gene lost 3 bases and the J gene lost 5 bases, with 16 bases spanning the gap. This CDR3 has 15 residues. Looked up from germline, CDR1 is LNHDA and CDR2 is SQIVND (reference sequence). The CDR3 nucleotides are TGTGCCAGTAGTATTTTAACGGGGTCCCAGGAGACCCAGTACTTC. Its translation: CASSILTGSQETQYF.

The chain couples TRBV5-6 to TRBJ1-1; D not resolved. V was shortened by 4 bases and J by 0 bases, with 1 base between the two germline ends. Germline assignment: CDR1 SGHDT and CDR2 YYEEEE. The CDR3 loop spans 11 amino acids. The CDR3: CASSVNTEAFF. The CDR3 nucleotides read TGTGCCAGCAGCGTGAACACTGAAGCTTTCTTT.

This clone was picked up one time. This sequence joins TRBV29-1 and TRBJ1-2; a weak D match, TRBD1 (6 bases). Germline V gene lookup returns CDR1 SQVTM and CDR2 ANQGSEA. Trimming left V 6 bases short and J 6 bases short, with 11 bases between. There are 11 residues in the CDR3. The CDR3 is CSVRGSDGYTF. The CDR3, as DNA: TGCAGCGTCAGGGGTTCGGATGGCTACACCTTC.

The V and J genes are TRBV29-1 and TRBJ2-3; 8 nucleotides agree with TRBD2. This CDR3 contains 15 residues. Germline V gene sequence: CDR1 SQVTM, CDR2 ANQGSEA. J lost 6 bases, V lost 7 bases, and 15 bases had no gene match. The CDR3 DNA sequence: TGCAGCGCAGAAACCGGGAGGGAAGGTCCCGATACGCAGTATTTT. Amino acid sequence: CSAETGREGPDTQYF.

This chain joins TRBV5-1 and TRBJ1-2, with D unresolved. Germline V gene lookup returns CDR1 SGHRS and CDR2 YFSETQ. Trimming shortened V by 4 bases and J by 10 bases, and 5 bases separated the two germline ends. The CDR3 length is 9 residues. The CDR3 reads CASSPHYTF. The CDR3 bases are TGCGCCAGCAGCCCCCACTACACCTTC. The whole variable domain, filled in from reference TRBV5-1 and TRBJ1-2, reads KAGVTQTPRYLIKTRGQQVTLSCSPISGHRSVSWYQQTPGQGLQFLFEYFSETQRNKGNFPGRFSGRQFSNSRSEMNVSTLELGDSALYLCASSPHYTFGSGTRLTVV.

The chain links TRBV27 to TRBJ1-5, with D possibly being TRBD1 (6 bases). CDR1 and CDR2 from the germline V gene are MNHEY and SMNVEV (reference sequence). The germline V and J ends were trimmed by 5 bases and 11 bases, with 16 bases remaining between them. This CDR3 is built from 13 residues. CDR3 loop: CASSTGTGWAQHF. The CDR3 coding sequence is TGTGCCAGCAGTACAGGGACGGGATGGGCCCAGCATTTT.

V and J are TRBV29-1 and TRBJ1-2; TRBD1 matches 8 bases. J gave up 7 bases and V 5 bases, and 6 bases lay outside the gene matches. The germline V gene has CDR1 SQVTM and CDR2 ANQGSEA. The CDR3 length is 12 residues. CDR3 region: CSVPTGEVGYTF. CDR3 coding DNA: TGCAGCGTTCCGACAGGGGAGGTTGGCTACACCTTC.

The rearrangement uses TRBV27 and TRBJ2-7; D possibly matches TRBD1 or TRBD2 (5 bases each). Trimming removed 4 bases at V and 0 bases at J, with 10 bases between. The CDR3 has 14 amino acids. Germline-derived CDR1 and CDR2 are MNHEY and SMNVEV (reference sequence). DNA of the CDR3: TGTGCCAGCAGTTCAAAGGGACCCTCCTACGAGCAGTACTTC. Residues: CASSSKGPSYEQYF.

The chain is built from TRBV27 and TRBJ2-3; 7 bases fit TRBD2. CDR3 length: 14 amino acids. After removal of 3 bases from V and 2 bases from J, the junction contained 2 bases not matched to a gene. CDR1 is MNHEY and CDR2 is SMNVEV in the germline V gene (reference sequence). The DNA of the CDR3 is TGTGCCAGCAGTTTTCTAGCGGACACAGATACGCAGTATTTT. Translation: CASSFLADTDTQYF.

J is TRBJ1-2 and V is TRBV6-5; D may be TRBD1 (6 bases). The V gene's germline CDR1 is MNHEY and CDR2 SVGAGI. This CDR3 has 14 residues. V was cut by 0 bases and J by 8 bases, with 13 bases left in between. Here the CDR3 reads CASSYSRYRDGYTF. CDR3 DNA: TGTGCCAGCAGTTACTCGAGGTACAGGGACGGCTACACCTTC.

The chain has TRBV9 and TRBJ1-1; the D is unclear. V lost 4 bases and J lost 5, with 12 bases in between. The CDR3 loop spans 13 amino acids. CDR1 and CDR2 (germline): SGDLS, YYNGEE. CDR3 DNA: TGTGCCAGCAGCCCACAGCGAGGAACTGAAGCTTTCTTT. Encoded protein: CASSPQRGTEAFF.